The rows below give T cell receptor beta chains drawn from one sample of a study of T cells in Graves' hyperthyroidism and ophthalmopathy. A single record per CDR3 protein comes from TCRdb applying MiXCR to the multiplex PCR reads. This table has around 500,000 distinct CDR3 sequences, around 15% appearing once. The sample consisted of blood. The receptors originated from a woman between 18 and 30 years old with Graves' hyperthyroidism. Both conserved end residues are trimmed from each CDR3. Clone size appears in some rows only: once, few, many, or a class for an expanded clone.

>-|TRBV18
ASSSVDYTGELF
>many|TRBV24-1
ATSDPGRGVGVITEAF
>many|TRBV3-1
ASSQGGGYDNEQF
>many|TRBV2
ASIGAGQGQTGELF
>-|TRBV6-6
ASSYSSTGEGGELF
>many|TRBV2
ASSEGTSGSFSTDTQY
>many|TRBV18
ASSPPRMASDNEQF
>many|TRBV7-9
ASSLPQGFRETQY
>many|TRBV19
ASSIDTRSQQYGYT
>many|TRBV6-1
ATGGLATTTDTQY
>few|TRBV10-3
ATGDDSSYEQY
>few|TRBV2
ASRDRGFYEQY
>-|TRBV11-3
ASKLTSGSLNEQF
>-|TRBV10-3
ATLGEFSGNTIY
>-|TRBV24-1
ATSEPSPRELF
>many|TRBV6-1
ASRWGLSYNEQF
>many|TRBV2
ASSEDIAGFSGNEQF
>many|TRBV5-1
ASTTLPGNTEAF
>many|TRBV11-2
ASSVVGLGEQF
>many|TRBV20-1
SASSLASDTQY
>-|TRBV11-2
ASGGVGLAGGAQETQY
>many|TRBV5-1
ASSLGPENEKLF
>many|TRBV6-1
ASSPGLAESTGELF
>-|TRBV9
ASSDETGWGGYT
>-|TRBV7-3
ATAVSEYNEQF
>-|TRBV9
ASSRPHRGSSYNEQF
>many|TRBV12-3/TRBV12-4
ASTLTGGTEAF
>-|TRBV2
ATSDPSRPGVSSYNEQF